The source of this T cell receptor (beta chain) is a study of blood T cell repertoires in COVID-19. Overall study context: T cells, B-cell-depleted T cells, or PBMCs provided the cDNA or gDNA that served as material.

Germline lookup yields CDR1 KGHSH and CDR2 LQKENI. The CDR3 has 14 amino acids. V shed 3 bases, J shed 3 bases, and the junction held 3 bases outside the gene matches. The authors' processing: Nucleated cell counts were estimated from reference gene primer amplification. Using immunoSEQ multiplex PCR, the repertoire was profiled, and TCRdb retains in-frame clones only, with some absent. V, J and clone size derive from that table, while D and trimming were established from the DNA sequence. The sample lists 200,000 to 300,000 clones, approximately 80% occurring once. The gene calls are TRBV18 and TRBJ2-7; TRBD2 matches 9 bases. The sequenced material came from peripheral blood. This receptor was taken from a man aged 40-50 years with acute or convalescent COVID-19. For the CDR3, the DNA is TGTGCCAGCTCACCGTTGACTAGCGGCTACGAGCAGTACTTC. As protein: CASSPLTSGYEQYF.